Following are 13 T cell receptor beta chains from one sample sequenced in a study of shared clonotypes between healthy human individuals. The repertoire was sequenced with immunoSEQ multiplex PCR; TCRdb's copy has only in-frame clones and lacks some. The sample contains millions of clones, about 93% of which appear only once. Naive CD8 cells lacked CD45RO, underwent positive selection for CCR7 and left out terminally differentiated effector memory CD45RA+ cells. Sequencing was carried out using naive CD8+ T cells from PBMCs. The receptors come from a man younger than 35 in good health. Some clones in this sample may be carry-over from other donors' samples.

V and J are TRBV30 and TRBJ2-1, with 13 positions matching TRBD2. There are 15 residues in the CDR3. Trimming removed 0 bases from V and 10 bases from J; junction bases left unmatched: 6. The germline V gene has CDR1 GTSNPN and CDR2 SVGIG (reference sequence). CDR3 sequence reads: CAWSVGTSGEGEQFF. The CDR3 nucleotides read TGTGCCTGGAGTGTAGGGACTAGCGGGGAGGGAGAGCAGTTCTTC.

The chain couples TRBV7-3 to TRBJ2-1; no clear D gene. Germline V gene sequence: CDR1 SGHTA, CDR2 FQGTGA. The CDR3 has 16 amino acids. Trimming shortened V by 2 bases and J by 4 bases, and 15 bases separated the two germline ends. The DNA of the CDR3 is TGTGCCAGCAGCTTAGGGCCCACATTCCTATACAATGAGCAGTTCTTC. It translates to CASSLGPTFLYNEQFF.

V usage is TRBV5-6 and J usage is TRBJ1-6; TRBD1 agrees at 7 bases. V dropped 4 bases and J dropped 0; count of bases not matched to a gene: 7. The CDR3 length is 17 residues. The V gene's germline CDR1 is SGHDT and CDR2 YYEEEE. The CDR3 DNA sequence: TGTGCCAGCAGCGACAGGGCCCCAAGCTCCTATAATTCACCCCTCCACTTT. It encodes CASSDRAPSSYNSPLHF.

The chain employs TRBV7-9 and TRBJ2-7, with 9 positions matching TRBD2. The CDR3 is 16 residues long. From germline, CDR1 is SEHNR and CDR2 FQNEAQ (reference sequence). V lost 0 bases and J lost 4; bases outside the gene matches: 7. The DNA for the CDR3 is TGTGCCAGCAGCTTAGCGATCTACAGCGGGAGGTACGAGCAGTACTTC. This encodes CASSLAIYSGRYEQYF.

The J gene is TRBJ2-2, the V gene TRBV9; no clear D. Deletions cut 1 base from V and 4 bases from J, with 11 bases between. The CDR3 totals 15 residues. Germline V gene sequence: CDR1 SGDLS, CDR2 YYNGEE. The CDR3, as DNA: TGTGCCAGCAGCGTAAGTTCCACCCTCACCGGGGAGCTGTTTTTT. It encodes CASSVSSTLTGELFF.

The DNA for the CDR3 is TGTGCCAGCAGCTCTACATTAAACAATGAGCAGTTCTTC. It encodes CASSSTLNNEQFF. V usage is TRBV7-2 and J usage is TRBJ2-1; D not certain. CDR1 and CDR2 from the germline V gene are SGHTA and FQGNSA. The CDR3 loop spans 13 amino acids. The V end lost 4 bases, the J end lost 5 bases, and 9 bases lay between the germline ends. The full variable domain, in which reference TRBV7-2 and TRBJ2-1 provide the parts outside the CDR3, is GAGVSQSPSNKVTEKGKDVELRCDPISGHTALYWYRQSLGQGLEFLIYFQGNSAPDKSGLPSDRFSAERTGGSVSTLTIQRTQQEDSAVYLCASSSTLNNEQFFGPGTRLTVL.

This clone appeared a single time. This chain connects TRBV2 to TRBJ2-1; D might be TRBD1 (5 bases). The CDR3 runs 15 residues. The germline gives CDR1 SNHLY, CDR2 FYNNEI. Trimming removed 5 bases at V and 4 bases at J, with 15 bases between. CDR3 sequence: CASSPAGPTYNEQFF. The CDR3 region has the DNA TGTGCCAGCAGTCCCGCAGGGCCTACTTACAATGAGCAGTTCTTC.

On this clone: The identical CDR3 is also encoded by other nucleotide sequences in the sample. The gene calls are TRBV9 and TRBJ2-7; 7 positions match TRBD2. The CDR3 is made up of 14 amino acids. The germline CDR1 and CDR2 sequences are SGDLS and YYNGEE. Trimming took 4 bases from V and 0 from J; bases not matched to a gene: 4. The CDR3 region has the DNA TGTGCCAGCAGCCCCCGGGGGGTCTCCTACGAGCAGTACTTC. As protein: CASSPRGVSYEQYF.

J is TRBJ2-1 and V is TRBV5-4; D is undetermined. The CDR3 is 18 amino acids. Between the trimmed V and J ends, which lost 4 bases and 2 bases, there was a span of 22 bases. Germline V CDR1 and CDR2: SGHNT, YYREEE (reference sequence). The CDR3 nucleotides read TGTGCCAGCAGCCCGCCCGGACCAGCTCCGTCTACCTACAATGAGCAGTTCTTC. Protein product: CASSPPGPAPSTYNEQFF.

About this clone itself: The sample has other DNA sequences that encode this CDR3 too. The chain has TRBV19 and TRBJ2-7; 11 bases line up with TRBD2. Trimming removed 5 bases from V and 4 bases from J; junction bases left unmatched: 4. CDR3 length equals 14 residues. The germline CDR1 and CDR2 sequences are LNHDA and SQIVND (reference sequence). The CDR3 loop is CASSFGTSGYEQYF. The CDR3, as DNA: TGTGCCAGTAGTTTTGGGACTAGCGGTTACGAGCAGTACTTC.

The rearrangement joins TRBV7-6 to TRBJ1-3; 7 nucleotides line up with TRBD1. Germline V gene lookup returns CDR1 SGHVS and CDR2 FNYEAQ. Trimming removed 5 bases from V and 4 bases from J; junction bases left unmatched: 11. The CDR3 is 16 amino acids. CDR3 loop: CASSTRQGLVGNTIYF. The CDR3 coding sequence is TGTGCCAGCAGCACCCGACAGGGTCTAGTCGGAAACACCATATATTTT.

V and J are TRBV5-5 and TRBJ2-5; 9 nucleotides match TRBD2. CDR3 length: 14 residues. Trimming took 2 bases from V and 4 from J; bases not matched to a gene: 3. Germline assignment: CDR1 SGHKS and CDR2 YYEKEE (reference sequence). In nucleotides, the CDR3 is TGTGCCAGCAGCTTAACTAGCGGGCTAGAGACCCAGTACTTC. This codes for CASSLTSGLETQYF.

The genes are TRBV5-1 and TRBJ1-4; D perhaps matches TRBD1 (6 bases). The CDR3 spans 15 residues. From germline, CDR1 is SGHRS and CDR2 YFSETQ. The V end lost 8 bases, the J end lost 4 bases, and 18 bases lay between the germline ends. CDR3 DNA: TGCGCCAGTCACGGCGGGGGGCCCGGTAATGAAAAACTGTTTTTT. Protein product: CASHGGGPGNEKLFF.